This T cell receptor beta chain was observed in a study of tumor-infiltrating lymphocytes in primary liver carcinoma. Looking at the study overall: By surgical resection, the patients were treated for their primary liver carcinoma. The tumors ranged from roughly 4.2 to 10 cm across and fell within stage T1-T3 N0M0. The study's findings and limits: Researchers found tumor-adjacent and tumor-blood pairs overlapped less than tumor region pairs.

Trimming took 0 bases from V and 2 from J, leaving 6 bases between them. The germline V gene encodes CDR1 SGHDT and CDR2 YYEEEE. This CDR3 contains 13 residues. Blood RNA came from unsorted whole blood; germline DNA was also extracted. Enrolled patients were chronically infected with HBV and treatment-naive. This clonotype has a handful of counts. The antigen is undetermined. From 500 ng of total RNA, TCR beta-specific cDNA was reverse-transcribed using a constant-region primer. A slightly modified ARM-PCR protocol with three nested multiplex PCR rounds produced these TCR beta libraries. In the first two PCR rounds, TRBV1-TRBV30 forward primers were paired with a C-beta reverse primer, and each round lasted roughly 10 cycles. In TCRdb, the multiplex PCR reads were re-called with MiXCR into one record per CDR3 protein. Among about 200,000 distinct CDR3 sequences listed, approximately 64% were seen once.

Sequences were obtained from peripheral blood. V gene TRBV5-6 combines with J gene TRBJ2-7; D gene uncertain. The sequence derives from a woman aged 60-75 years with primary liver carcinoma and hepatitis B virus infection. The CDR3 region is CASSLDSTYEQYF. In nucleotides, the CDR3 is TGTGCCAGCAGCTTGGACAGCACCTACGAGCAGTACTTC.